A selection of T cell receptor beta chains follows, all from one sample in a study of blood T cell repertoires in COVID-19. Sequencing was performed with immunoSEQ multiplex PCR; in TCRdb, only in-frame clones are kept and a portion is missing. Of about 150,000 clones in the sample, about 90% were seen once. Sequencing was done on a sample of peripheral blood. These TCRs come from a man older than 75 with acute or convalescent COVID-19. Each CDR3 is given with its conserved first and last residue. D genes are given only for firm matches. The size of a clone is reported for some rows only, either as once, few or many, or as a class for expanded clones.

clone_size j_call v_call cdr3_length d_call cdr3_aa cdr3_nt
NA TRBJ1-4 TRBV5-1 15 TRBD1 CASSLDGTGDEKLFF TGCGCCAGCAGCCTCGACGGGACAGGGGACGAAAAACTGTTTTTT
NA TRBJ2-7 TRBV7-2 13 TRBD1 CASSPGQGYEQYF TGTGCCAGCAGCCCAGGACAGGGGTACGAGCAGTACTTC
NA TRBJ2-7 TRBV19 15 TRBD1 CASSIGTGFAYEQYF TGTGCCAGTAGTATAGGGACAGGCTTCGCCTACGAGCAGTACTTC
NA TRBJ2-7 TRBV5-1 15 TRBD2 CASSPGTSGSGEQYF TGCGCCAGCAGCCCTGGGACTAGCGGGAGTGGTGAGCAGTACTTC
NA TRBJ2-3 TRBV29-1 13 NA CSVEGTKVSTQYF TGCAGCGTTGAAGGGACTAAAGTTAGTACGCAGTATTTT
NA TRBJ2-5 TRBV19 14 NA CASSIAPQEKTQYF TGTGCCAGTAGTATAGCTCCCCAGGAAAAGACCCAGTACTTC
NA TRBJ1-1 TRBV2 15 NA CASSEGQGVNTEAFF TGTGCCAGCAGTGAGGGGCAGGGCGTGAACACTGAAGCTTTCTTT
few TRBJ2-1 TRBV5-1 13 NA CASSSERGNEQFF TGCGCCAGCAGCTCTGAAAGGGGGAATGAGCAGTTCTTC
NA TRBJ1-4 TRBV28 15 TRBD1 CASSLTTGVGEKLFF TGTGCCAGCAGTTTAACGACAGGGGTAGGGGAAAAACTGTTTTTT
NA TRBJ2-2 TRBV21-1 17 NA CASSKAGQGACTGELFF TGTGCCAGCAGCAAAGCGGGGCAGGGGGCGTGCACCGGGGAGCTGTTTTTT
NA TRBJ1-4 TRBV7-9 14 TRBD1 CASSPGQGNEKLFF TGTGCCAGCAGCCCCGGACAGGGGAATGAAAAACTGTTTTTT
once TRBJ1-5 TRBV7-9 15 NA CASSLGVGGNQPQHF TGTGCCAGCAGCTTGGGTGTGGGGGGGAATCAGCCCCAGCATTTT
NA TRBJ1-2 TRBV12-3/TRBV12-4 13 TRBD1 CASSLRQGKGYTF TGTGCCAGCAGTTTAAGACAGGGGAAAGGCTACACCTTC
NA TRBJ2-6 TRBV30 17 NA CAWRVGAGRSGANVLTF TGTGCCTGGAGGGTTGGGGCAGGCCGCTCTGGGGCCAACGTCCTGACTTTC
NA TRBJ2-3 TRBV6-1 12 NA CASSEEVGPQYF TGTGCCAGCAGTGAAGAGGTGGGGCCGCAGTATTTT
NA TRBJ1-1 TRBV19 16 TRBD1 CASSIRGQGANTEAFF TGTGCCAGTAGTATACGGGGACAGGGGGCGAACACTGAAGCTTTCTTT
NA TRBJ2-5 TRBV7-6 17 NA CASSLERGGRGRETQYF TGTGCCAGCAGCTTAGAGCGTGGGGGCAGGGGGAGGGAGACCCAGTACTTC
NA TRBJ2-7 TRBV11-2 15 TRBD1 CASSYGTGGSYEQYF TGTGCCAGCAGCTACGGGACAGGGGGATCCTACGAGCAGTACTTC
NA TRBJ1-1 TRBV5-4 15 NA CASSKRAGENTEAFF TGTGCCAGCAGCAAACGGGCAGGGGAGAACACTGAAGCTTTCTTT
NA TRBJ1-5 TRBV28 15 NA CASSPQLGLNQPQHF TGTGCCAGCAGTCCCCAGTTGGGACTCAATCAGCCCCAGCATTTT
NA TRBJ1-2 TRBV7-6 15 TRBD1 CASSLAAGGGYGYTF TGTGCCAGCAGCTTAGCGGCAGGGGGAGGCTATGGCTACACCTTC
NA TRBJ2-7 TRBV5-1 15 TRBD2 CASSGSLAGLAEQYF TGCGCCAGCAGTGGCTCCCTAGCGGGATTGGCCGAGCAGTACTTC
few TRBJ1-2 TRBV4-1 18 TRBD1 CASSQAQRTGGANYGYTF TGCGCCAGCAGCCAAGCTCAGAGGACAGGGGGAGCTAACTATGGCTACACCTTC
NA TRBJ1-2 TRBV7-2 13 NA CASSLGQNYGYTF TGTGCCAGCAGCTTAGGACAGAACTATGGCTACACCTTC
NA TRBJ1-2 TRBV27 13 NA CASSLSGAYGYTF TGTGCCAGCAGTTTGTCAGGGGCCTATGGCTACACCTTC
NA TRBJ1-1 TRBV6-2/TRBV6-3 15 NA CASSLEGVLGTEAFF TGTGCCAGCAGTCTTGAGGGCGTTTTAGGCACTGAAGCTTTCTTT
NA TRBJ2-1 TRBV18 13 NA CASSLNGGHQQFF TGTGCCAGCTCCCTTAACGGAGGGCATCAGCAGTTCTTC
NA TRBJ2-5 TRBV28 15 NA CASSSSDINQETQYF TGTGCCAGCAGTTCGTCGGACATCAACCAAGAGACCCAGTACTTC
NA TRBJ1-5 TRBV30 13 NA CAWSDRVKQPQHF TGTGCCTGGAGTGACCGAGTAAAACAGCCCCAGCATTTT
once TRBJ1-6 TRBV7-8 19 NA CASSLANSQGSSYNSPLHF TGTGCCAGCAGCTTGGCCAACTCGCAGGGGAGCTCCTATAATTCACCCCTCCACTTT
NA TRBJ2-1 TRBV5-1 15 NA CASSLDVSSYNEQFF TGCGCCAGCAGCTTGGACGTGAGCTCCTACAATGAGCAGTTCTTC
NA TRBJ1-3 TRBV3-1/TRBV3-2 14 TRBD1 CASSSGTGEGTIYF TGTGCCAGCAGCTCCGGGACAGGGGAGGGCACCATATATTTT
NA TRBJ2-7 TRBV5-1 14 NA CASNRGQNSYEQYF TGCGCCAGCAACCGAGGACAGAACTCCTACGAGCAGTACTTC
NA TRBJ1-5 TRBV12-3/TRBV12-4 13 NA CASSFSGNQPQHF TGTGCCAGCAGTTTTTCAGGGAATCAGCCCCAGCATTTT
NA TRBJ2-7 TRBV28 15 TRBD2 CASSFTSGTHREQYF TGTGCCAGCAGCTTCACTAGCGGGACCCATCGCGAGCAGTACTTC
many TRBJ1-5 TRBV4-1 16 TRBD1 CASSQETGGGNQPQHF TGCGCCAGCAGCCAAGAGACAGGGGGCGGCAATCAGCCCCAGCATTTT
NA TRBJ2-5 TRBV28 14 TRBD2 CASSLRSSGGSQYF TGTGCCAGCAGTTTAAGGTCTAGCGGGGGGTCACAGTACTTC
NA TRBJ1-5 TRBV10-3 15 NA CAISVGTNSNQPQHF TGTGCCATCAGTGTGGGCACAAATAGCAATCAGCCCCAGCATTTT
few TRBJ2-1 TRBV7-9 17 NA CASSQGGASRSYNEQFF TGTGCCAGCAGCCAGGGCGGGGCCAGCCGCTCCTACAATGAGCAGTTCTTC
NA TRBJ2-1 TRBV6-1 16 TRBD2 CASSQVGAGGMNEQFF TGTGCCAGCAGTCAAGTAGGGGCGGGAGGTATGAATGAGCAGTTCTTC
NA TRBJ1-4 TRBV5-1 16 TRBD1 CASSLADRSTNEKLFF TGCGCCAGCAGCTTGGCGGACAGGTCAACTAATGAAAAACTGTTTTTT
NA TRBJ2-7 TRBV2 13 TRBD1 CASGTAETYEQYF TGTGCCAGCGGGACAGCCGAAACCTACGAGCAGTACTTC
NA TRBJ2-4 TRBV30 11 NA CACSSRRGAYF TGTGCCTGTTCCTCCAGGAGGGGAGCGTACTTC
NA TRBJ2-2 TRBV7-3 18 NA CASSPIPGLGEGAGELFF TGTGCCAGCAGCCCCATCCCGGGACTCGGGGAGGGGGCCGGGGAGCTGTTTTTT
NA TRBJ2-3 TRBV24-1 17 NA CATSDSRVAGYPDTQYF TGTGCCACCAGTGATAGCCGCGTCGCAGGGTACCCAGATACGCAGTATTTT
few TRBJ2-1 TRBV6-2/TRBV6-3 16 TRBD2 CASSYLAGVYGDEQFF TGTGCCAGCAGTTATCTAGCGGGAGTGTATGGTGATGAGCAGTTCTTC